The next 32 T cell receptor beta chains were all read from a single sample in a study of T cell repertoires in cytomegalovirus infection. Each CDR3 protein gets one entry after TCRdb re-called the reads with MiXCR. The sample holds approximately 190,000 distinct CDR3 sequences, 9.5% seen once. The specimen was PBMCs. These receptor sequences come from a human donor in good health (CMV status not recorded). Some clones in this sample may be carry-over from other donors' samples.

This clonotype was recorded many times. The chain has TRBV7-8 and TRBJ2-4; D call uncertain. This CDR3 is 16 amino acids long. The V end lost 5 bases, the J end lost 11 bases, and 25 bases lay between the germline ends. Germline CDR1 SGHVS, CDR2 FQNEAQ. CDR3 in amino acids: CASSPTRAWWAGFQYF. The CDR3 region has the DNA TGTGCCAGCAGCCCTACCCGGGCATGGTGGGCCGGCTTTCAGTACTTC.

The CDR3 sequence: CASSAVAGVSNQPQHF. Here the CDR3 DNA reads TGTGCCAGCAGCGCCGTGGCAGGGGTGAGCAATCAGCCCCAGCATTTT. V usage is TRBV5-5 and J usage is TRBJ1-5, with TRBD1 as a possible D gene (6 bases). CDR3 size: 16 residues. The V and J ends lost 4 bases and 1 base respectively, with 15 bases between them. Germline V lookup: CDR1 SGHKS, CDR2 YYEKEE (reference sequence).

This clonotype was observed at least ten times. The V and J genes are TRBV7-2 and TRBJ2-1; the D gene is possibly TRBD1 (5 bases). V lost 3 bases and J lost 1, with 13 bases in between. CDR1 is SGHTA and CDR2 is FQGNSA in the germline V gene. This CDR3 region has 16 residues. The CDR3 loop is CASSFATGVSYNEQFF. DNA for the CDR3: TGTGCCAGCAGCTTTGCTACAGGTGTATCCTACAATGAGCAGTTCTTC. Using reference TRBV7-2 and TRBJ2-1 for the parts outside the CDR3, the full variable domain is GAGVSQSPSNKVTEKGKDVELRCDPISGHTALYWYRQSLGQGLEFLIYFQGNSAPDKSGLPSDRFSAERTGGSVSTLTIQRTQQEDSAVYLCASSFATGVSYNEQFFGPGTRLTVL.

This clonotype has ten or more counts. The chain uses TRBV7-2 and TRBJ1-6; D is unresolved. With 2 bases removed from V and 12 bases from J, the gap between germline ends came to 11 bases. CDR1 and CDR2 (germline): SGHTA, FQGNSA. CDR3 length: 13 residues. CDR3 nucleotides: TGTGCCAGCAGCTTAAACCCGGTTGGACCCCTCCACTTT. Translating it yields CASSLNPVGPLHF. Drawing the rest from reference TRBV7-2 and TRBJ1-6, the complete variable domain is GAGVSQSPSNKVTEKGKDVELRCDPISGHTALYWYRQSLGQGLEFLIYFQGNSAPDKSGLPSDRFSAERTGGSVSTLTIQRTQQEDSAVYLCASSLNPVGPLHFGNGTRLTVT.

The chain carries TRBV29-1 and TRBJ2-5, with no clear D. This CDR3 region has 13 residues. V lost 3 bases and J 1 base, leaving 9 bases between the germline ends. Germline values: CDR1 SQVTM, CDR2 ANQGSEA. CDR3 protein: CSVDATVQETQYF. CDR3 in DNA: TGCAGCGTTGATGCTACAGTCCAAGAGACCCAGTACTTC. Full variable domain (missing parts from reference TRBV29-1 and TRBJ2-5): SAVISQKPSRDICQRGTSLTIQCQVDSQVTMMFWYRQQPGQSLTLIATANQGSEATYESGFVIDKFPISRPNLTFSTLTVSNMSPEDSSIYLCSVDATVQETQYFGPGTRLLVL.

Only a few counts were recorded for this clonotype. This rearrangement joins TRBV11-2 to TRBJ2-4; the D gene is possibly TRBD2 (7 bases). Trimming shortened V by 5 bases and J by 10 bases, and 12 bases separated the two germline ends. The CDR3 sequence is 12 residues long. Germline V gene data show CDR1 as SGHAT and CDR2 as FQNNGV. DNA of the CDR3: TGTGCCAGCAGCCCCCGGGGGGCGATTCAGTACTTC. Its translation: CASSPRGAIQYF.

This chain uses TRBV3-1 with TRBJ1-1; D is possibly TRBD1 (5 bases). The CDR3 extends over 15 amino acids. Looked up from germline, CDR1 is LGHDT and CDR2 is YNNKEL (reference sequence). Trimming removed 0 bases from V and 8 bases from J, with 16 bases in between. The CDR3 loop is CASSQDLGGKGEAFF. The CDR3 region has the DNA TGTGCCAGCAGCCAAGATCTTGGGGGAAAGGGAGAAGCTTTCTTT.

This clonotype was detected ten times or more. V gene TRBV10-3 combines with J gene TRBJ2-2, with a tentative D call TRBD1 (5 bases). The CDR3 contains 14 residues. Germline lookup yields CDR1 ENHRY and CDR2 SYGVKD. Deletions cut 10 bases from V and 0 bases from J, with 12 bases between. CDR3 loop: CATTATTNTGELFF. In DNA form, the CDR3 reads TGTGCCACGACAGCCACCACGAACACCGGGGAGCTGTTTTTT.

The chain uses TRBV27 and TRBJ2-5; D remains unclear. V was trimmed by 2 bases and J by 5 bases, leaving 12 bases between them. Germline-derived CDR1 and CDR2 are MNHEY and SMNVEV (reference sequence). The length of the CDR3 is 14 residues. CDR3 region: CASSLAWNLETQYF. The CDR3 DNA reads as TGTGCCAGCAGTTTAGCGTGGAATTTGGAGACCCAGTACTTC.

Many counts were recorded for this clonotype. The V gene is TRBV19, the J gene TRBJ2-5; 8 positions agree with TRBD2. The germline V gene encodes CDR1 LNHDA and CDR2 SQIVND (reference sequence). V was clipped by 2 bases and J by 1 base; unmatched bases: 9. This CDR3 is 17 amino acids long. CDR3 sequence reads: CASSINGAGAIQETQYF. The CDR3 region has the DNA TGTGCCAGTAGTATAAATGGAGCGGGAGCGATCCAAGAGACCCAGTACTTC.

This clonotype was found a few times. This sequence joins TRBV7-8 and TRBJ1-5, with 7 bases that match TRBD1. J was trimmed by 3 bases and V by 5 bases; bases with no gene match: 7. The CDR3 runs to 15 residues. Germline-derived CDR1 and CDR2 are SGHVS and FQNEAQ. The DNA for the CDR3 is TGTGCCAGCAGCCCCGGGACAGTCAACAATCAGCCCCAGCATTTT. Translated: CASSPGTVNNQPQHF.

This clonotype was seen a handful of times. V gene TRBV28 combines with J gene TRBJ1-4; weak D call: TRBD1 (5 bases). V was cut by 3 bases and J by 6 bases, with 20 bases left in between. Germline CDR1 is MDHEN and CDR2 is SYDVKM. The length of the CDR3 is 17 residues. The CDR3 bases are TGTGCCAGCAGTTTGCCCGGCTTCGGCAGGGTGGATGAAAAACTGTTTTTT. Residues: CASSLPGFGRVDEKLFF.

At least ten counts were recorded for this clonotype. The chain's CDR3 is CASGLVLAGVAEQFF. In nucleotides, the CDR3 is TGTGCTAGTGGTTTGGTACTCGCGGGAGTAGCGGAGCAGTTCTTC. J is TRBJ2-1 and V is TRBV12-5; TRBD2 aligns across 7 bases. Germline values: CDR1 LGHNT, CDR2 FRNRAP. The junction had 9 bases not matched to a gene; V was cut back by 0 bases and J by 10 bases. The CDR3 contains 15 residues.

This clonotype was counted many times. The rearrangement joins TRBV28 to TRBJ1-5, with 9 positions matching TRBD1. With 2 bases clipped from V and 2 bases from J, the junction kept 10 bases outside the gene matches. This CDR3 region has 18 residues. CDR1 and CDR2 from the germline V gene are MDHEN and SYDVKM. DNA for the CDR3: TGTGCCAGCAGTTTACGGTTTAGGGGACAGGGACGCAATCAGCCCCAGCATTTT. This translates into CASSLRFRGQGRNQPQHF.

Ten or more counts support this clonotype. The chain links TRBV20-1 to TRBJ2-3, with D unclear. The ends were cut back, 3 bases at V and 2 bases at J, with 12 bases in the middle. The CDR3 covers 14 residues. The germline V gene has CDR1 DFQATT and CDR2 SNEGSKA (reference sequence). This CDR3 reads CSARIGGPTDTQYF. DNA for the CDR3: TGCAGTGCTAGGATCGGCGGCCCCACAGATACGCAGTATTTT.

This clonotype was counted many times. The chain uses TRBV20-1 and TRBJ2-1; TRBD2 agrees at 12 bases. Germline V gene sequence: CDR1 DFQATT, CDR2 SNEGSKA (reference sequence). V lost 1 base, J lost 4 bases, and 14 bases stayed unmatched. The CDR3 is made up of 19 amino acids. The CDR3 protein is CSARVPTSGRRFSYNEQFF. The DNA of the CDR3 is TGCAGTGCTAGAGTTCCAACTAGCGGGAGGAGATTTTCGTACAATGAGCAGTTCTTC.

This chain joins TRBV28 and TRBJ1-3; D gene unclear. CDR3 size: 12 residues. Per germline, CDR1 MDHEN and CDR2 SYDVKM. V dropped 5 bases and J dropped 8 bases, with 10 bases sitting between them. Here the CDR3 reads CASSTPADTIYF. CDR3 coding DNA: TGTGCCAGCAGTACCCCCGCGGACACCATATATTTT.

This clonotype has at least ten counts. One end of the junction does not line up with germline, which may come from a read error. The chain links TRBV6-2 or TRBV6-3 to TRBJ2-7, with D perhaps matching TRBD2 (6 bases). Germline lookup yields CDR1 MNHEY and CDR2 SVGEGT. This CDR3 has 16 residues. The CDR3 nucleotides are TGTGCCAGCAGTTACTCGAACCCGGGACGGGAGTACGGGCAGTACTTC. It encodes CASSYSNPGREYGQYF.

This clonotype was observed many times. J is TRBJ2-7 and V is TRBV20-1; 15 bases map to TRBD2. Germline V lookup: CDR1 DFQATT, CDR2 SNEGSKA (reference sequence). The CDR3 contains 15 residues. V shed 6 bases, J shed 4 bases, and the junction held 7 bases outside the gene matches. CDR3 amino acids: CSARTSGGAGYEQYF. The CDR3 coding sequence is TGCAGTGCGAGGACTAGCGGGGGGGCCGGGTACGAGCAGTACTTC.

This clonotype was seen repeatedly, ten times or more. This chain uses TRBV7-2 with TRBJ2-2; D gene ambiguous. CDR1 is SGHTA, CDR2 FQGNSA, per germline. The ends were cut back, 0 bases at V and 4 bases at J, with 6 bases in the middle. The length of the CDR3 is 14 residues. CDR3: CASSLALSTGELFF. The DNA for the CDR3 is TGTGCCAGCAGCTTAGCTCTCAGCACCGGGGAGCTGTTTTTT.

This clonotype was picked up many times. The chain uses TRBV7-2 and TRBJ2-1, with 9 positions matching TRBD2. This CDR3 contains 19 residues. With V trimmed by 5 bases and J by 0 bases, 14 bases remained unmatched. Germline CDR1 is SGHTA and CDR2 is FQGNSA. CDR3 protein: CASSRRLGGGASSYNEQFF. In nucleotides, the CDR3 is TGTGCCAGCAGCCGTCGACTAGGCGGGGGGGCGAGCTCCTACAATGAGCAGTTCTTC.

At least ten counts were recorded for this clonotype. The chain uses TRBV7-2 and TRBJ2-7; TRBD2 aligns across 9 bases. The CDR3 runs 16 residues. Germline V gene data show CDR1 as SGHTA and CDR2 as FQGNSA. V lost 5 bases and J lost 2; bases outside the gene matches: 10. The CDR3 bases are TGTGCCAGCAGCCCCAGTTTAGCGGGGGTAACCTACGAGCAGTACTTC. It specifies CASSPSLAGVTYEQYF.

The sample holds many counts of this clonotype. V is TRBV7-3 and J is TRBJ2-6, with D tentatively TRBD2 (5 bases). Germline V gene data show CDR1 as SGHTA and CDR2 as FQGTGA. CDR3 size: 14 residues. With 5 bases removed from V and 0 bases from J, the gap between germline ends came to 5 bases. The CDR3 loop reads CASSRDSGANVLTF. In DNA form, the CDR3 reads TGTGCCAGCAGCCGGGACTCTGGGGCCAACGTCCTGACTTTC.

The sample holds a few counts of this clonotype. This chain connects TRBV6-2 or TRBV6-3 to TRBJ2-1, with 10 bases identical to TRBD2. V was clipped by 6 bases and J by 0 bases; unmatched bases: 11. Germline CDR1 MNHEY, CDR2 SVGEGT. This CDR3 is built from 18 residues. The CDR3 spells CASSPASGRDHSYNEQFF. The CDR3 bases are TGTGCCAGCAGCCCGGCTAGCGGGAGAGACCACTCCTACAATGAGCAGTTCTTC.

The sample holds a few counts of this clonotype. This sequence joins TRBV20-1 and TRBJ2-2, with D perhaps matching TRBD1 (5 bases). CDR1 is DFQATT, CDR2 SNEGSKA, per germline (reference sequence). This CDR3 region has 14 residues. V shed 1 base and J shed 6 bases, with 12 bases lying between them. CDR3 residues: CSARVGGAAGELFF. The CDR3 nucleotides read TGCAGTGCTAGAGTAGGTGGGGCCGCCGGGGAGCTGTTTTTT.

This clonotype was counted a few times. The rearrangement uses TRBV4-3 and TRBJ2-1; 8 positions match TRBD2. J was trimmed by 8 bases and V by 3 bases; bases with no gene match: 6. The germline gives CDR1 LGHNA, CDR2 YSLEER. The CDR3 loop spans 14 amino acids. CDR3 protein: CASSQGGLGDEQFF. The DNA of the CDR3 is TGCGCCAGCAGCCAGGGGGGACTAGGGGATGAGCAGTTCTTC.

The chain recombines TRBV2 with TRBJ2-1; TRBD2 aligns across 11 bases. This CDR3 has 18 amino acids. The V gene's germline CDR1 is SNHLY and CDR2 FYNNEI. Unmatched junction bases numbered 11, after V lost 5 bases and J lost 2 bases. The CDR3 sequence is CASSFGTSGNPTYNEQFF. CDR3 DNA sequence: TGTGCCAGCAGTTTCGGGACTAGCGGAAATCCAACCTACAATGAGCAGTTCTTC.

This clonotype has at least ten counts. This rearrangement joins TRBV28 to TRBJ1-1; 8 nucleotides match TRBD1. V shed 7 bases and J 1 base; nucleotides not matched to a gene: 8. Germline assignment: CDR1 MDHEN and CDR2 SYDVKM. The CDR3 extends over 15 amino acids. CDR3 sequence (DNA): TGTGCCAGCACTAAGGCCGGGACAGGGAACACTGAAGCTTTCTTT. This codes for CASTKAGTGNTEAFF.

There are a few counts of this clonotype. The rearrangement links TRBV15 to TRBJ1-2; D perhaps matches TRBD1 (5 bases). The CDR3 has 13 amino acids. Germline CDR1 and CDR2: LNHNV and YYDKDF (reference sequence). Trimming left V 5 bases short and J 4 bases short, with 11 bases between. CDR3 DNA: TGTGCCACCAGCGGGGGTGTCCGCTATGGCTACACCTTC. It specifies CATSGGVRYGYTF.

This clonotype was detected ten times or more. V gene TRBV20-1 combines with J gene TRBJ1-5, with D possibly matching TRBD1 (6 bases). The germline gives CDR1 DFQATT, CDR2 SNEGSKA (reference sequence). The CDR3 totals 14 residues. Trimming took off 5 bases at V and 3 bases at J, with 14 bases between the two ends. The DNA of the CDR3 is TGCAGTGCTCCAAAGGGGGACAACAATCAGCCCCAGCATTTT. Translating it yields CSAPKGDNNQPQHF.

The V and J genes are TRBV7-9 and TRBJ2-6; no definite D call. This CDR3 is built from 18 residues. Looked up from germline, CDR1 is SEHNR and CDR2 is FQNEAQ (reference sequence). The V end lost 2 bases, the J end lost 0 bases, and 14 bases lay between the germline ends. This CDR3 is CASSLNFNSGSGANVLTF. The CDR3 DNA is TGTGCCAGCAGCTTAAACTTTAACTCCGGCTCTGGGGCCAACGTCCTGACTTTC.

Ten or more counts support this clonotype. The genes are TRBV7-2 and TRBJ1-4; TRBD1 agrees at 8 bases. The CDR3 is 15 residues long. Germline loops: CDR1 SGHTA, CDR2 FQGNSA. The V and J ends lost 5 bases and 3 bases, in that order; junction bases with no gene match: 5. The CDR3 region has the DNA TGTGCCAGCAGCCCGGGGGACAGGTCTAATGAAAAACTGTTTTTT. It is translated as CASSPGDRSNEKLFF.